This T cell receptor beta chain derives from a study of response to subunit inactivated influenza vaccine. Study-wide results and caveats: Few additional T cells are recruited per seasonal influenza vaccination, authors suggested.

This clonotype came up a few times. The antigen remains unidentified. The V gene's germline CDR1 is DFQATT and CDR2 SNEGSKA (reference sequence). V lost 0 bases and J 4 bases, leaving 13 bases between the germline ends. The CDR3 runs 15 residues. One entry per CDR3 protein, called by TCRdb with MiXCR from the RT-PCR reads. The sample lists 800,000 to 1,000,000 distinct CDR3 sequences, less than 25% occurring once. The chain combines TRBV20-1 with TRBJ2-1; D tentatively fits TRBD1 or TRBD2 (5 bases each). This receptor was obtained from a man aged 45-60 years who received an inactivated influenza vaccine. The material sequenced was PBMCs from blood, taken less than 6 days after vaccination. The chain's CDR3 is CSAREPGRVYNEQFF. The DNA of the CDR3 is TGCAGTGCTAGAGAACCGGGACGGGTATACAATGAGCAGTTCTTC.